This T cell receptor beta chain was documented in a study of Ad26.COV2.S vaccination and SARS-CoV-2 variants. Across the study: Donor got 5x10^10 or 1x10^11 viral particles of Ad26.COV2.S.

Some clones are missing from TCRdb's copy, which holds only in-frame ones; the method was immunoSEQ multiplex PCR. This table has hundreds of thousands of clones, 89% appearing once. Documented treatment: some 20 received Ad26.COV2.S at low or high dose, single or two shots; roughly 5 received placebo; per-sample allocation not given. The samples were gathered on day 63 after the first injection of vaccine or placebo. The sample in question was peripheral blood, obtained in a trial of Ad26.COV2.S vaccine versus placebo. The clonotype originates from a person aged 18 to 59 who received the Ad26.COV2.S COVID-19 vaccine or a placebo.

CDR3 amino acids: CASSQEGVAGSHEQYF. CDR3 bases: TGTGCCAGCAGCCAAGAAGGAGTAGCAGGGTCGCACGAGCAGTACTTC. The chain links TRBV3-1 (or the pseudogene TRBV3-2) to TRBJ2-7, with a tentative D call TRBD1 (5 bases). Germline CDR1 and CDR2: LGHDT and YNNKEL (reference sequence). Trimming took off 0 bases at V and 5 bases at J, with 17 bases between the two ends. This CDR3 has 16 residues.